A single sample gave rise to the 31 T cell receptor beta chains below, sequenced in a study of CXCR3-negative and CXCR3-positive naive CD8 T cells. Carrying UMI labels, the TRB cDNA libraries were prepared through 5' RACE. TCRdb derives one entry per CDR3 protein from the 5' RACE reads, leaving out DNA. Its table records under 110,000 distinct CDR3 sequences. No antigen has been assigned to these receptors. General observations from the study: Compared with CXCR3-negative naive cells, CXCR3-positive naive cells showed more hydrophobic TRB CDR3s.

Input material: naive CXCR3+ CD8+ T cells from blood. Subset: CD45RO-CCR7+CD27+CD95- naive CD8+ T cells expressing CXCR3 (TNR3+). The receptors come from a human donor in good health. Some clones in this sample may be carry-over from other donors' samples.

V is TRBV29-1 and J is TRBJ2-1; TCRdb picks TRBD2, but there is no DNA to check that call. The CDR3 covers 14 residues. The germline gives CDR1 SQVTM, CDR2 ANQGSEA. The CDR3 sequence: CSVDTSGGAHEQFF.

V and J are TRBV27 and TRBJ2-1. From germline, CDR1 is MNHEY and CDR2 SMNVEV (reference sequence). The CDR3 loop spans 15 amino acids. The CDR3 sequence is CASSLSSHSYNEQFF.

The V and J genes are TRBV5-1 and TRBJ2-1; TCRdb picks TRBD1, but there is no DNA to check that call. The CDR3 is 13 amino acids. Germline V gene sequence: CDR1 SGHRS, CDR2 YFSETQ. This chain's CDR3 is CASSLGTLGEQFF.

The rearrangement uses TRBV13 and TRBJ1-1. CDR1 and CDR2 (germline): PRHDT, FYEKMQ (reference sequence). This CDR3 spans 15 amino acids. CDR3 loop: CASSSAGFSNTEAFF.

The V and J genes are TRBV7-7 and TRBJ2-1; TCRdb returns TRBD1, unconfirmable since there is no DNA. The CDR3 totals 19 residues. Germline V gene sequence: CDR1 SSHAT, CDR2 FNYEAQ (reference sequence). CDR3: CASSRSPPMAGSYNNEQFF.

The chain combines TRBV7-3 with TRBJ2-3; TCRdb indicates TRBD2, and absent DNA this call remains unverified. The CDR3 is made up of 16 amino acids. Germline V gives CDR1 SGHTA, CDR2 FQGTGA. The CDR3 sequence: CASSLGLAGITDTQYF.

The chain employs TRBV29-1 and TRBJ2-7; lacking DNA, the TRBD2 call made by TCRdb goes unchecked. The CDR3 covers 13 residues. Per the germline V gene, CDR1 is SQVTM and CDR2 is ANQGSEA. CDR3 protein: CSVPGDWQGEQYF.

The V gene is TRBV6-6, the J gene TRBJ2-1; TCRdb indicates TRBD1, and absent DNA this call remains unverified. Per the germline V gene, CDR1 is MNHNY and CDR2 is SVGAGI (reference sequence). The CDR3 runs 12 residues. The CDR3 sequence: CASSYGAAEQFF.

V usage is TRBV4-3 and J usage is TRBJ2-1. This CDR3 has 16 residues. Per the germline V gene, CDR1 is LGHNA and CDR2 is YSLEER. The CDR3 sequence: CASSQDRTNPYDEQFF.

The chain uses TRBV7-9 and TRBJ1-1. The CDR3 consists of 14 residues. Germline V gene sequence: CDR1 SEHNR, CDR2 FQNEAQ (reference sequence). CDR3 amino acids: CASSLIGRNTEAFF.

The rearrangement uses TRBV9 and TRBJ2-1; TCRdb's D gene call, TRBD1, goes unchecked for lack of DNA. Germline loops: CDR1 SGDLS, CDR2 YYNGEE. The CDR3 totals 14 residues. The CDR3 loop reads CASSVSRQTNEQFF.

The V and J genes are TRBV12-3 or TRBV12-4 and TRBJ2-7; TCRdb's D call of TRBD2 is untestable without DNA. The CDR3 consists of 14 residues. The CDR3 is CASSSSGVAYEQYF.

The chain recombines TRBV7-8 with TRBJ2-7; the TCRdb call, TRBD2, lacks DNA for checking. Per the germline V gene, CDR1 is SGHVS and CDR2 is FQNEAQ. The CDR3 covers 13 residues. CDR3 region: CASTVGGLYEQYF.

The V and J genes are TRBV2 and TRBJ2-7; TCRdb names TRBD1, which stays unverified in the absence of DNA. Germline-derived CDR1 and CDR2 are SNHLY and FYNNEI. There are 13 residues in the CDR3. CDR3 protein: CASHTGDTYEQYF.

The chain joins TRBV7-2 to TRBJ2-1. The CDR3 length is 15 residues. Germline-derived CDR1 and CDR2 are SGHTA and FQGNSA. CDR3 amino acids: CASSLKEASYNEQFF.

This chain links TRBV2 with TRBJ2-7; TCRdb proposes TRBD2, but this gene call is untestable without DNA. This CDR3 region has 18 residues. Germline CDR1 SNHLY, CDR2 FYNNEI. This CDR3 is CASEAFTRGLAGAYEQYF.

The chain joins TRBV29-1 to TRBJ2-7. The CDR3 is 14 amino acids. Germline CDR1 is SQVTM and CDR2 is ANQGSEA. The CDR3 loop reads CSVKAQGGTYEQYF.

The chain joins TRBV29-1 to TRBJ2-7; TCRdb's assignment of TRBD1 cannot be checked, as there is no DNA. The CDR3 runs to 14 residues. From germline, CDR1 is SQVTM and CDR2 ANQGSEA. The CDR3 here is CSVEGGRGGYEQYF.

The rearrangement links TRBV4-2 to TRBJ1-2; TCRdb names TRBD1, which stays unverified in the absence of DNA. The germline V gene encodes CDR1 LGHNA and CDR2 YNFKEQ. The CDR3 contains 16 residues. CDR3 sequence: CASSQDPGGDGYGYTF.

This sequence joins TRBV9 and TRBJ2-7. The CDR3 covers 15 residues. Per the germline V gene, CDR1 is SGDLS and CDR2 is YYNGEE. CDR3 sequence: CASSVGADASYEQYF.

This chain joins TRBV27 and TRBJ2-5. The CDR3 has 14 residues. Germline-derived CDR1 and CDR2 are MNHEY and SMNVEV (reference sequence). This chain's CDR3 is CASSHNTYGETQYF.

The V call is TRBV13, the J call TRBJ2-7. CDR1 is PRHDT, CDR2 FYEKMQ, per germline (reference sequence). There are 14 residues in the CDR3. CDR3 in amino acids: CASSLGRGSYKQYF.

The rearrangement uses TRBV4-2 and TRBJ2-7; the TRBD1 assignment by TCRdb is unverifiable without DNA. The germline V gene encodes CDR1 LGHNA and CDR2 YNFKEQ. The CDR3 covers 15 residues. CDR3 region: CASSQADRGPDEQYF.

V gene TRBV30 combines with J gene TRBJ2-7; checking the TCRdb D call of TRBD1 is not possible without DNA. The CDR3 loop spans 14 amino acids. Germline V gives CDR1 GTSNPN, CDR2 SVGIG (reference sequence). CDR3 amino acids: CAWATGTGGYEQYF.

The rearrangement joins TRBV28 to TRBJ2-7; TCRdb selects TRBD1, and the lack of DNA leaves this call unchecked. Germline V gives CDR1 MDHEN, CDR2 SYDVKM. This CDR3 spans 14 amino acids. CDR3 in amino acids: CASSLQGWSYEQYF.

The chain is built from TRBV19 and TRBJ1-1; checking the TCRdb D call of TRBD1 is not possible without DNA. CDR1 is LNHDA and CDR2 is SQIVND in the germline V gene (reference sequence). The CDR3 consists of 17 residues. The CDR3 protein is CASSAPRQGAMNTEAFF.

This CDR3 reads CASSPLGIQETQYF. The chain is built from TRBV5-1 and TRBJ2-5; no DNA is available, so the TRBD2 call from TCRdb remains unchecked. The CDR3 is made up of 14 amino acids. The germline V gene has CDR1 SGHRS and CDR2 YFSETQ.

The rearrangement uses TRBV7-9 and TRBJ2-1; TCRdb lists TRBD1, though no DNA is available to test this call. Germline V gene data show CDR1 as SEHNR and CDR2 as FQNEAQ (reference sequence). The CDR3 has 16 amino acids. CDR3 protein: CASSHPGTGTYNEQFF.

V gene TRBV4-3 combines with J gene TRBJ1-1. The CDR3 is made up of 16 amino acids. CDR1 LGHNA and CDR2 YSLEER come from the germline V gene. This CDR3 reads CASSQDRWEPNTEAFF.

The rearrangement joins TRBV29-1 to TRBJ1-2. CDR1 and CDR2 (germline): SQVTM, ANQGSEA. CDR3 length equals 15 residues. CDR3 sequence: CSVEAGEGFSYGYTF.

The chain recombines TRBV19 with TRBJ2-7; TCRdb names TRBD1, which stays unverified in the absence of DNA. This CDR3 has 13 residues. Looked up from germline, CDR1 is LNHDA and CDR2 is SQIVND (reference sequence). The CDR3: CATTPGPQQEQYF. Full variable domain (remainder filled in from reference TRBV19 and TRBJ2-7): DGGITQSPKYLFRKEGQNVTLSCEQNLNHDAMYWYRQDPGQGLRLIYYSQIVNDFQKGDIAEGYSVSREKKESFPLTVTSAQKNPTAFYLCATTPGPQQEQYFGPGTRLTVT.